This TCR beta chain was identified in a study of OX40 agonist ivuxolimab in advanced cancers. Study-level background: Ivuxolimab was an agonistic, fully human IgG2 monoclonal antibody directed against OX40 (CD134), a costimulatory receptor. Intravenous ivuxolimab was administered to patients every 2 weeks at six dose levels: 0.01, 0.1, 0.3, 1.5, 3 and 10 mg/kg. Peripheral TCRbeta sequencing was intended to test whether TCR sequence diversity was altered and clonal T-cell expansion was caused by ivuxolimab. Partial responses occurred in three dose-escalation patients: two with cutaneous melanoma and one with hepatocellular carcinoma. Of the approximately 50 patients in dose escalation, about 20 had hepatocellular carcinoma, some 15 had melanoma, 9 had renal cell carcinoma and 9 had head and neck cancer. In the dose-escalation cohort, around four fifths of patients were male, and the mean age was 60 years with a range of about 20 to 79. Patients were allowed to have had prior anti-PD-1, anti-PD-L1 or anti-CTLA-4 therapy, and around 40% of the dose-escalation patients had previously received checkpoint inhibitors. The paper describes the monotherapy dose-escalation part (N of about 50 patients) of the phase I trial of ivuxolimab. Here is what the overall study found, with its caveats: Partial responders in the 0.1-3.0 mg/kg groups had among the lowest normalized peripheral clonal expansion, especially among CD8+ T cells. Low levels of normalized T-cell clonal expansion were also seen in some patients who did not respond. After ivuxolimab, expanded clones were on average more numerous among CD8+ T cells than among CD4+ T cells. At doses of 0.1 to 3.0 mg/kg, clonal expansion of both CD4+ and CD8+ T cells in blood was seen between baseline and week 6. Antigen specificity was not determined for the clonally expanded peripheral T cells.

The trial excluded patients who had a history of autoimmune disease or were on systemic immunosuppression. Peripheral blood for TCR sequencing was collected from all dose cohorts at baseline, on cycle 4 day 1, and on cycle 7 day 1. The samples were drawn from a first-in-human, open-label, multicenter phase I dose-escalation trial of ivuxolimab. Adults with locally advanced or metastatic melanoma, renal cell, hepatocellular, or head and neck squamous cell carcinoma were enrolled in the trial. CD4+ and CD8+ T cells were sorted separately from peripheral blood before TCR sequencing. Genomic DNA was extracted from sorted cells for sequencing of the TCRbeta CDR3 region. TCRbeta CDR3 regions were sequenced using the immunoSEQ Assay. Imported from immuneACCESS, the table was reduced by TCRdb to in-frame sequences with V and J called. These copies leave out some clones; in studies compared against another copy, an unresolved V gene accounts for under half, and the cause of the remainder is not known. The sample table records tens of thousands of clones; almost 85% of these occur just once. The ten top clones hold around 20% of the sample.

By how much of the sample it makes up, this clone is medium-sized (0.01 to 0.1%). Its antigen specificity is not known. No much larger clone exists at a distance of one base, and base qualities are not known. The sequence was collected from an adult with an advanced solid tumor such as melanoma, head and neck, liver or kidney cancer. This sample comprised CD4+ or CD8+ T cells sorted from blood, obtained in a trial of the OX40 agonist ivuxolimab.

CDR3 sequence: CATSTGTASYEQYF. The sequence in DNA is TGTGCCACCAGCACCGGGACAGCGTCCTACGAGCAGTACTTC. The chain employs TRBV15 and TRBJ2-7; 7 junctional bases match TRBD1. From the cysteine through the phenylalanine, the CDR3 covers 14 amino acids. The sequence is cut down to CDR3 DNA, 42 bases in frame from base 1. V loses 4 bases at its end and J loses 1 base; junction bases beyond the gene matches: 4. In the germline V gene (reference sequence), CDR1 corresponds to LNHNV and CDR2 to YYDKDF.